Below are 15 T cell receptor beta chains sequenced from a single sample in a study of blood T cell repertoires in COVID-19. TCRdb's copy holds only in-frame clones and misses some; the assay was immunoSEQ multiplex PCR. The sample lists approximately 300,000 clones; 80% to 90% were seen once. Specimen: peripheral blood. The receptors stem from a young man with acute or convalescent COVID-19.

This chain joins TRBV3-1 (or the pseudogene TRBV3-2) and TRBJ2-5; TRBD1 might be the D (5 bases). Germline V CDR1 and CDR2: LGHDT, YNNKEL (reference sequence). CDR3 length equals 15 residues. V lost 4 bases to trimming and J lost 3 bases, with 15 bases between them. As DNA, the CDR3 is TGTGCCAGCAGCCCAATAAGGGGCAGGGAAGAGACCCAGTACTTC. It translates to CASSPIRGREETQYF.

This clone is a singleton in its sample. This rearrangement joins TRBV10-3 to TRBJ2-7; weak D call: TRBD2 (5 bases). The CDR3 length is 12 residues. V lost 10 bases and J lost 5, with 15 bases in between. Germline CDR1 and CDR2: ENHRY and SYGVKD. CDR3 amino acids: CATGKRADEQYF. In DNA, the CDR3 is TGTGCCACCGGAAAGAGGGCAGACGAGCAGTACTTC.

This chain uses TRBV9 with TRBJ1-1; tentatively, D is TRBD1 (6 bases). CDR1 and CDR2 from the germline V gene are SGDLS and YYNGEE. CDR3 size: 16 residues. Trimming stripped 4 bases from V and 7 bases from J, with 23 bases between. In DNA form, the CDR3 reads TGTGCCAGCAGCCTTTTAGACACGCCGAGGGGGATTGAAGCTTTCTTT. The encoded protein is CASSLLDTPRGIEAFF. Supplemented by reference TRBV9 and TRBJ1-1, the full variable domain reads DSGVTQTPKHLITATGQRVTLRCSPRSGDLSVYWYQQSLDQGLQFLIQYYNGEERAKGNILERFSAQQFPDLHSELNLSSLELGDSALYFCASSLLDTPRGIEAFFGQGTRLTVV.

The CDR3 reads CASSNRGSYEQYF. CDR3 sequence (DNA): TGTGCCAGCAGTAACAGGGGATCCTACGAGCAGTACTTC. The rearrangement links TRBV5-8 to TRBJ2-7; 7 nucleotides agree with TRBD1. The CDR3 covers 13 residues. The germline V gene encodes CDR1 SGHTS and CDR2 YDEGEE. The V segment lost 5 bases and the J segment 1 base; nucleotides outside the gene matches: 3.

DNA of the CDR3: TGTGCCAGCAGTTACTCGAGGGCCAGCACAGATACGCAGTATTTT. This gives the protein CASSYSRASTDTQYF. The rearrangement uses TRBV6-5 and TRBJ2-3; TRBD2 is a possible D gene (5 bases). There are 15 residues in the CDR3. V lost 0 bases and J lost 0, with 7 bases in between. Germline V lookup: CDR1 MNHEY, CDR2 SVGAGI.

This clone showed up just once. This chain links TRBV7-3 with TRBJ1-4, with TRBD1 matching over 10 bases. From germline, CDR1 is SGHTA and CDR2 FQGTGA. Unmatched junction bases numbered 7, after V lost 4 bases and J lost 5 bases. The CDR3 length is 16 residues. DNA of the CDR3: TGTGCCAGCAGCTCGACAGGGGGCAAGGGAAATGAAAAACTGTTTTTT. This codes for CASSSTGGKGNEKLFF.

The rearrangement uses TRBV7-3 and TRBJ2-3; 9 bases are shared with TRBD2. Losses at the gene ends were 5 bases for V and 5 bases for J; bases not matched to a gene: 11. Germline values: CDR1 SGHTA, CDR2 FQGTGA. The CDR3 sequence is 16 residues long. CDR3 DNA sequence: TGTGCCAGCAGCCCCCCCGGGCGGGGGGGACGAGATACGCAGTATTTT. Its translation: CASSPPGRGGRDTQYF.

V gene TRBV3-1 (or the pseudogene TRBV3-2) combines with J gene TRBJ2-1; D may be TRBD2 (7 bases). Germline V gene sequence: CDR1 LGHDT, CDR2 YNNKEL (reference sequence). The CDR3 covers 16 residues. The ends were cut back, 3 bases at V and 5 bases at J, with 17 bases in the middle. The CDR3 DNA reads as TGTGCCAGCAGCCACCTAGGGGGGGGGCCTGACAATGAGCAGTTCTTC. Its translation is CASSHLGGGPDNEQFF.

This chain links TRBV20-1 with TRBJ1-1, with D perhaps matching TRBD1 (5 bases). The CDR3 consists of 12 residues. The V end was cut by 3 bases, the J end by 4 bases, with 9 bases between. Germline CDR1 DFQATT, CDR2 SNEGSKA (reference sequence). CDR3 loop: CSASNGGTEAFF. In nucleotides, the CDR3 is TGCAGTGCTAGTAACGGGGGCACTGAAGCTTTCTTT.

The chain joins TRBV28 to TRBJ1-5, with TRBD1 matching over 7 bases. Trimming removed 2 bases from V and 0 bases from J; junction bases left unmatched: 7. Per the germline V gene, CDR1 is MDHEN and CDR2 is SYDVKM. The CDR3 consists of 17 residues. CDR3 in amino acids: CASSLTLTGYSNQPQHF. CDR3 DNA: TGTGCCAGCAGTTTAACCCTGACAGGGTATAGCAATCAGCCCCAGCATTTT.

The V call is TRBV7-9, the J call TRBJ1-1; D gene ambiguous. CDR1 is SEHNR, CDR2 FQNEAQ, per germline (reference sequence). With 2 bases removed from V and 3 bases from J, the gap between germline ends came to 10 bases. The CDR3 extends over 14 amino acids. CDR3 sequence (DNA): TGTGCCAGCAGCTTACGGGGTGAGCACACTGAAGCTTTCTTT. Translated, it gives CASSLRGEHTEAFF.

The count of this clone is one. J is TRBJ2-1 and V is TRBV5-1; 11 bases are a match to TRBD2. V lost 0 bases, J lost 13 bases, and 3 bases stayed unmatched. Germline V lookup: CDR1 SGHRS, CDR2 YFSETQ. The CDR3 is made up of 13 amino acids. The CDR3 bases are TGCGCCAGCAGCTTGGGGGGACTAGCGGCTCAGTTCTTC. Encoded protein: CASSLGGLAAQFF.

The J gene is TRBJ1-1, the V gene TRBV5-1; TRBD1 might be the D (5 bases). This CDR3 region has 14 residues. Germline CDR1 reads SGHRS; CDR2 reads YFSETQ. The ends were cut back, 2 bases at V and 1 base at J, with 9 bases in the middle. This CDR3 reads CASSFDRRNTEAFF. The CDR3 nucleotides are TGCGCCAGCAGCTTTGACAGACGGAACACTGAAGCTTTCTTT.

The chain links TRBV7-3 to TRBJ2-3; no clear D gene. The length of the CDR3 is 13 residues. The V end was cut by 2 bases, the J end by 2 bases, with 5 bases between. The germline V gene encodes CDR1 SGHTA and CDR2 FQGTGA. This CDR3 is CASSLQNTDTQYF. Written as DNA, the CDR3 is TGTGCCAGCAGCTTACAGAACACAGATACGCAGTATTTT. Full variable domain (rest looked up from reference TRBV7-3 and TRBJ2-3): GAGVSQTPSNKVTEKGKYVELRCDPISGHTALYWYRQSLGQGPEFLIYFQGTGAADDSGLPNDRFFAVRPEGSVSTLKIQRTERGDSAVYLCASSLQNTDTQYFGPGTRLTVL.

This clone was observed a few times. The V call is TRBV14, the J call TRBJ1-5; 9 bases are shared with TRBD1. Losses at the gene ends were 2 bases for V and 4 bases for J; bases not matched to a gene: 9. Per germline, CDR1 SGHDN and CDR2 FVKESK. There are 17 residues in the CDR3. In nucleotides, the CDR3 is TGTGCCAGCAGCCAACCCAGGGGACAGGGACCGAATCAGCCCCAGCATTTT. Its protein is CASSQPRGQGPNQPQHF.